The 12 T cell receptor beta chains given below trace back to one sample, sequenced in a study of blood T cells in healthy people across ages. Next came a second PCR, run for 7 to 11 cycles, which used a sample-barcoded 5' primer along with a J-beta primer mix. TCRdb passed the 5' RACE reads through MiXCR, listing each CDR3 protein once. The sample lists about 1,800,000 distinct CDR3 sequences; over 25% were seen once. The source material was blood. These receptors all stem from a woman in her 30s in good health.

This chain joins TRBV3-1 and TRBJ1-2, with 9 bases fitting TRBD1. Trimming took 4 bases from V and 7 from J; bases not matched to a gene: 7. Germline-derived CDR1 and CDR2 are LGHDT and YNNKEL (reference sequence). This CDR3 has 14 residues. CDR3 protein: CASSPRDREGGYTF. The CDR3 nucleotides read TGTGCCAGCAGCCCACGGGACAGGGAGGGTGGCTACACCTTC.

The chain carries TRBV9 and TRBJ2-1, with 9 bases identical to TRBD2. This CDR3 is 15 amino acids long. The germline gives CDR1 SGDLS, CDR2 YYNGEE. The V and J ends lost 3 bases and 8 bases, in that order; junction bases with no gene match: 9. The CDR3 DNA is TGTGCCAGCAGCGGAGCGGGGGGTGCCTTCGATGAGCAGTTCTTC. It specifies CASSGAGGAFDEQFF.

This clonotype was seen a few times. This chain joins TRBV20-1 and TRBJ1-1; D is uncertain. The V gene's germline CDR1 is DFQATT and CDR2 SNEGSKA (reference sequence). V lost 0 bases to trimming and J lost 5 bases, with 10 bases between them. This CDR3 has 13 amino acids. CDR3 DNA sequence: TGCAGTGCTAGAGATAGACCGAGGACTGAAGCTTTCTTT. This encodes CSARDRPRTEAFF.

Comment on this clonotype: An end of the junction differs from the germline gene, which may be a read error. The chain combines TRBV5-1 with TRBJ2-1; 10 nucleotides line up with TRBD2. This CDR3 spans 16 amino acids. Germline lookup yields CDR1 SGHRS and CDR2 YFSETQ. CDR3 in amino acids: CAGSLVRTSGHNEQFF. The CDR3 region has the DNA TGCGCCGGCAGCTTGGTTAGGACTAGCGGCCACAATGAGCAGTTCTTC.

This clonotype appeared a few times. The chain joins TRBV2 to TRBJ2-4, with TRBD1 matching 7 bases. The J call is uncertain, as TRBJ2-7 better fits the DNA end. The CDR3 loop spans 14 amino acids. The germline gives CDR1 SNHLY, CDR2 FYNNEI. CDR3 amino acids: CASRGWTGVGEQYF. Here the CDR3 DNA reads TGTGCCAGCAGGGGCTGGACAGGAGTGGGCGAGCAGTACTTC.

This clonotype came up a few times. The V gene is TRBV29-1, the J gene TRBJ2-7; the match to TRBD1 covers 8 bases. The V segment lost 7 bases and the J segment 2 bases; nucleotides outside the gene matches: 7. CDR1 and CDR2 from the germline V gene are SQVTM and ANQGSEA. This CDR3 has 13 residues. CDR3 loop: CSATLDRAYEQYF. In nucleotides, the CDR3 is TGCAGCGCCACACTGGACAGGGCCTACGAGCAGTACTTC.

Worth noting for this clonotype: Sequence at one end of the junction differs from germline and may be a read error. The DNA for the CDR3 is TGCGCCGGCAGCTTCTACTACTCCTCGAACACCGGGGAGCTGTTTTTT. It encodes CAGSFYYSSNTGELFF. J is TRBJ2-2 and V is TRBV5-1; no clear D gene. This CDR3 comprises 16 residues. The germline V gene encodes CDR1 SGHRS and CDR2 YFSETQ.

The chain is built from TRBV27 and TRBJ2-7, with 8 bases identical to TRBD1. This CDR3 contains 15 residues. Germline lookup yields CDR1 MNHEY and CDR2 SMNVEV (reference sequence). V lost 5 bases to trimming and J lost 2 bases; unmatched junction nucleotides: 8. The DNA of the CDR3 is TGTGCCAGCAGTCCCTACAGGGACAGGCCCTACGAGCAGTACTTC. This translates into CASSPYRDRPYEQYF.

This clonotype was found a few times. The rearrangement joins TRBV7-6 to TRBJ1-6; no reliable D call. The CDR3 covers 15 residues. Germline assignment: CDR1 SGHVS and CDR2 FNYEAQ. Trimming took 2 bases from V and 7 from J, leaving 12 bases between them. The CDR3 DNA reads as TGTGCCAGCAGCTTAAGTGGTGGGCAGAATTCACCCCTCCACTTT. It is translated as CASSLSGGQNSPLHF.

In the case of this clonotype: A read error is possible here, since a much larger clone lies one base away. The chain uses TRBV29-1 and TRBJ2-1, with D tentatively TRBD1 (5 bases). Germline assignment: CDR1 SQVTM and CDR2 ANQGSEA. The CDR3 loop spans 13 amino acids. The V gene lost 5 bases and the J gene lost 10 bases, with 18 bases spanning the gap. The CDR3 DNA is TGCAGCGTTTGGACACCTGACACCTACGAGCAGTTCTTC. Encoded protein: CSVWTPDTYEQFF.

About this clonotype: Relative to the germline gene, one junction end is altered; a read error may explain this. CDR3 coding DNA: TGTGCCAGCACCGAGACAGGACTAACCTACGAGCAGGACTTC. This gives the protein CASTETGLTYEQDF. This chain links TRBV12-3 or TRBV12-4 with TRBJ2-7, with D perhaps TRBD1 or TRBD2 (6 bases each). The CDR3 length is 14 residues.

This clonotype was seen ten or more times. V and J are TRBV10-3 and TRBJ2-7; D unresolved. Germline CDR1 is ENHRY and CDR2 is SYGVKD. This CDR3 is 15 amino acids long. Trimming removed 0 bases at V and 2 bases at J, with 11 bases between. The CDR3 is CAISESGPLAYEQYF. The CDR3 coding sequence is TGTGCCATCAGTGAGTCAGGGCCCCTAGCCTACGAGCAGTACTTC.